The 28 T cell receptor beta chains below come from one sample, sequenced in a study of regulatory T cells in long-lasting Graves disease. With iRepertoire HTBI primers and Arm-PCR of CDR3 regions, TCR beta libraries were built. TCRdb re-derived calls from the multiplex PCR reads in MiXCR, one entry per CDR3 protein. The sample consists of about 540,000 distinct CDR3 sequences, 13% of them appearing once. The sample's time point: newly diagnosed GD, antithyroid drugs for less than 3 months. PBMC RNA served as the TCR library source. In addition, the sample was reused for a study of T cells in Graves' hyperthyroidism and ophthalmopathy.

The material was peripheral blood mononuclear cells (PBMCs), obtained at new diagnosis, from a patient treated with antithyroid drugs. These receptors were taken from a man aged 30-40 years with Graves disease.

The rearrangement links TRBV24-1 to TRBJ2-3; a possible D gene is TRBD2 (5 bases). This CDR3 spans 12 amino acids. V was cut by 9 bases and J by 3 bases, with 9 bases left in between. From germline, CDR1 is KGHDR and CDR2 SFDVKD. CDR3 in DNA: TGTGCCACCGGAGGTTCGACAGATACGCAGTATTTT. Its translation: CATGGSTDTQYF.

This clonotype was seen ten or more times. This chain connects TRBV6-2 or TRBV6-3 to TRBJ1-2, with no clear D. The length of the CDR3 is 15 residues. Germline CDR1 reads MNHEY; CDR2 reads SVGEGT. The germline V and J ends were trimmed by 0 bases and 0 bases, with 8 bases remaining between them. The CDR3 DNA follows: TGTGCCAGCAGTTACTCGTATGACACTAACTATGGCTACACCTTC. It translates to CASSYSYDTNYGYTF.

This clonotype has a count of ten or more. The chain recombines TRBV9 with TRBJ1-1; D not resolved. The CDR3 has 14 residues. Trimming cost V 5 bases and J 6 bases, with 17 bases left between them. Germline V gene lookup returns CDR1 SGDLS and CDR2 YYNGEE. As DNA, the CDR3 is TGTGCCAGCAGTAAATCGGGAGGGAGATCTGAAGCTTTCTTT. Translating it yields CASSKSGGRSEAFF.

This clonotype was counted at least ten times. The chain recombines TRBV29-1 with TRBJ1-3; possibly TRBD1 for D (6 bases). Germline lookup yields CDR1 SQVTM and CDR2 ANQGSEA. Trimming removed 7 bases from V and 3 bases from J, with 16 bases in between. This CDR3 has 14 amino acids. The CDR3 here is CSGTVGQLGNTIYF. CDR3 bases: TGCAGCGGGACGGTGGGACAACTTGGAAACACCATATATTTT.

This clonotype appeared many times. The J gene is TRBJ2-3, the V gene TRBV7-3; no reliable D call. Trimming stripped 2 bases from V and 2 bases from J, with 14 bases between. In germline, CDR1 is SGHTA, CDR2 FQGTGA. The CDR3 is 16 residues long. The CDR3 here is CASSLGGDLYTDTQYF. The CDR3 DNA is TGTGCCAGCAGCTTAGGCGGAGACCTTTACACAGATACGCAGTATTTT.

The chain couples TRBV5-5 to TRBJ1-6; tentative D call: TRBD1 (6 bases). The V gene lost 4 bases and the J gene lost 0 bases, with 14 bases spanning the gap. Per germline, CDR1 SGHKS and CDR2 YYEKEE (reference sequence). The CDR3 length is 17 residues. CDR3 loop: CASSLLTGRSYNSPLHF. The CDR3 DNA sequence: TGTGCCAGCAGCCTCCTGACAGGCCGCTCCTATAATTCACCCCTCCACTTT.

This chain connects TRBV29-1 to TRBJ2-2, with TRBD2 matching over 9 bases. J gave up 7 bases and V 7 bases, and 10 bases lay outside the gene matches. The CDR3 consists of 14 residues. Germline CDR1 is SQVTM and CDR2 is ANQGSEA. CDR3 nucleotides: TGCAGCGCAAGAGTAGCGGGAGCTGTCGGGGAGCTGTTTTTT. This encodes CSARVAGAVGELFF.

V is TRBV28 and J is TRBJ2-1; perhaps TRBD2 as D (6 bases). The V end was cut by 2 bases, the J end by 8 bases, with 13 bases between. There are 14 residues in the CDR3. The germline CDR1 and CDR2 sequences are MDHEN and SYDVKM. CDR3 in DNA: TGTGCCAGCAGTTTAGGGGCGGGGTGGGATGAGCAGTTCTTC. Protein: CASSLGAGWDEQFF.

The gene calls are TRBV11-1 and TRBJ1-2, with D unresolved. Trimming stripped 5 bases from V and 4 bases from J, with 11 bases between. The CDR3 loop spans 13 amino acids. Germline V lookup: CDR1 SGHAT, CDR2 FQDESV (reference sequence). The CDR3 protein is CASSNDAAYGYTF. As DNA, the CDR3 is TGTGCCAGCAGCAACGATGCGGCCTATGGCTACACCTTC.

Concerning this clonotype itself: A much larger clone differs by one base, so this may be a read error. The chain carries TRBV9 and TRBJ2-1, with D possibly matching TRBD2 (5 bases). The CDR3 runs to 15 residues. V dropped 0 bases and J dropped 2 bases, with 9 bases sitting between them. The V gene's germline CDR1 is SGDLS and CDR2 YYNGEE. CDR3 sequence (DNA): TGTGCCAGCAGCGTAGATGGGAGCCCCTACAATGAGCAGTTCTTC. This translates into CASSVDGSPYNEQFF.

This chain joins TRBV19 and TRBJ1-6, with 7 nucleotides matching TRBD1. There are 14 residues in the CDR3. In germline, CDR1 is LNHDA, CDR2 SQIVND (reference sequence). V gave up 3 bases and J gave up 5 bases; unmatched junction bases: 1. In DNA form, the CDR3 reads TGTGCCAGTAGTATCGGACAGGATAATTCACCCCTCCACTTT. This encodes CASSIGQDNSPLHF.

This clonotype was detected ten times or more. This sequence joins TRBV24-1 and TRBJ2-3; tentatively, D is TRBD1 (6 bases). Germline V gives CDR1 KGHDR, CDR2 SFDVKD. V was trimmed by 7 bases and J by 2 bases, leaving 12 bases between them. This CDR3 comprises 14 residues. The CDR3: CATRDRQLTDTQYF. In nucleotides, the CDR3 is TGTGCCACCAGGGACAGACAGCTCACAGATACGCAGTATTTT.

This clonotype was detected many times. V and J are TRBV27 and TRBJ1-5; D might be TRBD1 (5 bases). V dropped 4 bases and J dropped 6 bases, with 10 bases sitting between them. The CDR3 covers 13 residues. Germline V gene lookup returns CDR1 MNHEY and CDR2 SMNVEV (reference sequence). The CDR3 reads CASSSGESQPQHF. In DNA form, the CDR3 reads TGTGCCAGCAGTTCGGGGGAGTCTCAGCCCCAGCATTTT.

The chain uses TRBV29-1 and TRBJ1-2, with 8 positions matching TRBD1. With V trimmed by 5 bases and J by 6 bases, 11 bases remained unmatched. The CDR3 runs 14 residues. CDR1 is SQVTM and CDR2 is ANQGSEA in the germline V gene. CDR3 sequence: CSVQRQGIIDGYTF. The CDR3 region has the DNA TGCAGCGTTCAACGACAGGGGATAATCGATGGCTACACCTTC.

The rearrangement uses TRBV13 and TRBJ2-1; TRBD2 matches at 14 bases. The CDR3 is made up of 18 amino acids. Per the germline V gene, CDR1 is PRHDT and CDR2 is FYEKMQ (reference sequence). V lost 4 bases, J lost 1 base, and 6 bases stayed unmatched. CDR3 region: CASSSTSGRAWSYNEQFF. In DNA form, the CDR3 reads TGTGCCAGCAGCTCGACTAGCGGGAGGGCCTGGTCCTACAATGAGCAGTTCTTC. Combining the CDR3 with reference TRBV13 and TRBJ2-1 gives the whole variable domain AAGVIQSPRHLIKEKRETATLKCYPIPRHDTVYWYQQGPGQDPQFLISFYEKMQSDKGSIPDRFSAQQFSDYHSELNMSSLELGDSALYFCASSSTSGRAWSYNEQFFGPGTRLTVL.

The V and J genes are TRBV2 and TRBJ2-3; TRBD2 agrees at 14 bases. J lost 7 bases, V lost 6 bases, and 6 bases had no gene match. Germline V lookup: CDR1 SNHLY, CDR2 FYNNEI. The CDR3 consists of 15 residues. The CDR3 bases are TGTGCCAGCAGCGCCGGGACTAGCGGGAGTTATACGCAGTATTTT. Translation gives CASSAGTSGSYTQYF.

In this sample, this clonotype turned up many times. The chain joins TRBV11-2 to TRBJ1-2; 12 nucleotides match TRBD1. This CDR3 comprises 14 residues. The J segment lost 7 bases and the V segment lost 3 bases, leaving 3 bases of the junction unmatched. Germline V gives CDR1 SGHAT, CDR2 FQNNGV. This CDR3 reads CASSLGQGAGGYTF. In DNA form, the CDR3 reads TGTGCCAGCAGCTTGGGACAGGGGGCTGGTGGCTACACCTTC.

This clonotype was observed many times. The rearrangement joins TRBV14 to TRBJ2-1; a possible D gene is TRBD2 (6 bases). Trimming removed 0 bases from V and 8 bases from J, with 11 bases in between. The CDR3 consists of 14 residues. The germline gives CDR1 SGHDN, CDR2 FVKESK. The CDR3, as DNA: TGTGCCAGCAGCCAAGACCTCTGGGGGGATGAGCAGTTCTTC. It codes for CASSQDLWGDEQFF.

This clonotype was seen only a few times. The V gene is TRBV19, the J gene TRBJ1-2; TRBD1 matches at 8 bases. Unmatched junction bases numbered 11, after V lost 8 bases and J lost 6 bases. This CDR3 is 14 amino acids long. The germline CDR1 and CDR2 sequences are LNHDA and SQIVND (reference sequence). The CDR3 sequence: CASGQGARVDGYTF. CDR3 nucleotide sequence: TGTGCCAGTGGTCAGGGGGCGCGTGTCGATGGCTACACCTTC.

This clonotype was recorded many times. V gene TRBV6-1 combines with J gene TRBJ2-1, with D possibly matching TRBD1 (10 bases). The germline V and J ends were trimmed by 6 bases and 8 bases, with 26 bases remaining between them. CDR1 is MNHNS, CDR2 SASEGT, per germline. The CDR3 length is 17 residues. CDR3 sequence: CASRDRGKAGGPHEQFF. The CDR3 region has the DNA TGTGCCAGCAGGGACAGGGGGAAGGCGGGAGGGCCCCATGAGCAGTTCTTC.

This chain joins TRBV3-1 and TRBJ2-4, with 9 nucleotides matching TRBD1. V lost 4 bases, J lost 5 bases, and 9 bases stayed unmatched. The germline gives CDR1 LGHDT, CDR2 YNNKEL (reference sequence). The CDR3 runs to 16 residues. CDR3 sequence reads: CASSPGQGRLQNIQYF. CDR3 DNA sequence: TGTGCCAGCAGCCCGGGACAGGGACGTTTGCAAAACATTCAGTACTTC.

CDR3 in amino acids: CASSEYFGQTNTGELFF. For the CDR3, the DNA is TGTGCCAGCAGTGAATATTTCGGGCAGACGAACACCGGGGAGCTGTTTTTT. This chain joins TRBV6-1 and TRBJ2-2; D not certain. The CDR3 extends over 17 amino acids. V gave up 2 bases and J gave up 0 bases, with 13 bases separating them. Per the germline V gene, CDR1 is MNHNS and CDR2 is SASEGT.

This CDR3 reads CASRRGDGNQPQHF. CDR3 bases: TGTGCCAGCCGACGAGGCGATGGCAATCAGCCCCAGCATTTT. The chain uses TRBV27 and TRBJ1-5; D not resolved. The CDR3 is made up of 14 amino acids. V was clipped by 8 bases and J by 2 bases, with 13 bases between them. The germline V gene has CDR1 MNHEY and CDR2 SMNVEV (reference sequence).

Notes on this clonotype: A read error may explain this, as a much larger clone is one base away. The V call is TRBV20-1, the J call TRBJ2-7; tentative D call: TRBD2 (5 bases). CDR3 length: 14 residues. Looked up from germline, CDR1 is DFQATT and CDR2 is SNEGSKA (reference sequence). The CDR3 sequence is CGAEPRGPSDEQYF. The CDR3 nucleotides read TGCGGTGCTGAACCTCGGGGTCCCTCGGACGAGCAGTACTTC.

This clonotype was counted many times. CDR3 amino acids: CASSNNWAANTEAFF. DNA of the CDR3: TGTGCCAGCAGCAACAACTGGGCAGCGAACACTGAAGCTTTCTTT. The chain employs TRBV11-2 and TRBJ1-1; no clear D. The germline gives CDR1 SGHAT, CDR2 FQNNGV. V was shortened by 5 bases and J by 1 base, with 14 bases between the two germline ends. This CDR3 has 15 residues.

The V call is TRBV3-1, the J call TRBJ2-2; TRBD1 matches 10 bases. Germline assignment: CDR1 LGHDT and CDR2 YNNKEL (reference sequence). CDR3 length: 16 amino acids. V was pared by 2 bases and J by 6 bases, with 6 bases of the junction left unmatched. This CDR3 reads CASSQRRTGGAGELFF. CDR3 sequence (DNA): TGTGCCAGCAGCCAACGTCGGACAGGGGGTGCCGGGGAGCTGTTTTTT.

Concerning this clonotype itself: A far bigger clonotype differs at one base, so this is likely a read error. This chain links TRBV6-1 with TRBJ2-3; D gene uncertain. Germline loops: CDR1 MNHNS, CDR2 SASEGT. The CDR3 has 13 residues. The CDR3 nucleotides are TGTGCCAGCGGTGAAGGCCCCCCGGATACGCAGTATTTT. It is translated as CASGEGPPDTQYF.

This clonotype has a count of ten or more. The chain carries TRBV5-1 and TRBJ1-2; 7 bases map to TRBD1. The CDR3 is 13 amino acids. Trimming cost V 5 bases and J 9 bases; bases outside gene matches: 10. Germline CDR1 is SGHRS and CDR2 is YFSETQ. CDR3 sequence (DNA): TGCGCCAGCAGTCCGGGACAGTTATTCAGCTACACCTTC. Its protein product is CASSPGQLFSYTF. Looking up the rest from reference TRBV5-1 and TRBJ1-2 gives the full variable domain: KAGVTQTPRYLIKTRGQQVTLSCSPISGHRSVSWYQQTPGQGLQFLFEYFSETQRNKGNFPGRFSGRQFSNSRSEMNVSTLELGDSALYLCASSPGQLFSYTFGSGTRLTVV.